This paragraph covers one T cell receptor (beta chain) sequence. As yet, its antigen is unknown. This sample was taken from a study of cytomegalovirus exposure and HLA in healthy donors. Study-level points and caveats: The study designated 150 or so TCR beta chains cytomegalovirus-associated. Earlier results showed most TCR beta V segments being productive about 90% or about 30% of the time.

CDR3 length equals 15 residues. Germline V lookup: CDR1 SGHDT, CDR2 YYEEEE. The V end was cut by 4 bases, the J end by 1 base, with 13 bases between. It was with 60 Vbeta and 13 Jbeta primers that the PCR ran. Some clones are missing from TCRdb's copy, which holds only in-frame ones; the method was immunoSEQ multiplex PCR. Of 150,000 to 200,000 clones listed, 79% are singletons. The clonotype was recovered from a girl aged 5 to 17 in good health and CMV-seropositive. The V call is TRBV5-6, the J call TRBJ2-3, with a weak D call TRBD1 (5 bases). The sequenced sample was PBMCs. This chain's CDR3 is CASSLFLGRTDTQYF. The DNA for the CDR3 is TGTGCCAGCAGCCTATTCCTGGGGCGCACAGATACGCAGTATTTT.